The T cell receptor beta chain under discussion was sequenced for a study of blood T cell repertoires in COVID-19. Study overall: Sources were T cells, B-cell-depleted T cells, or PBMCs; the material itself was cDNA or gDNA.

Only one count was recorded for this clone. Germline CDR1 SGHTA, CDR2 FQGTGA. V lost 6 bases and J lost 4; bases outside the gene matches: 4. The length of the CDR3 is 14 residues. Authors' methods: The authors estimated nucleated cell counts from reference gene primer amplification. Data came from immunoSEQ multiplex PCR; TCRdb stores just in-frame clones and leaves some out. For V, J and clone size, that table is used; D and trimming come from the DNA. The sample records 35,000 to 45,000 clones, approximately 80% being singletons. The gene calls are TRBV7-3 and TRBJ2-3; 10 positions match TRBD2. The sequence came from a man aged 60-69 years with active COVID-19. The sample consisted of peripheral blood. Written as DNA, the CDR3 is TGTGCCAGCAGGGACCTAGCGGGAGCAGATACGCAGTATTTT. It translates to CASRDLAGADTQYF.